This T cell receptor (beta chain) was captured in a study of cytomegalovirus exposure and HLA in healthy donors. Use of 60 Vbeta and 13 Jbeta primers characterized the PCR. Data came from immunoSEQ multiplex PCR; TCRdb stores just in-frame clones and leaves some out. The data contain approximately 22,000 clones, 70% to 80% of them singletons. Germline CDR1 reads SGHTA; CDR2 reads FQGNSA. The CDR3 consists of 16 residues. Trimming took 3 bases from V and 1 from J; bases not matched to a gene: 4. The sequence was obtained from a man aged 60 to 69 in good health and CMV-seronegative. The chain is built from TRBV7-2 and TRBJ2-3; 10 positions match TRBD2. Sequencing used PBMCs. The CDR3 bases are TGTGCCAGCAGCTTTGTCAGCGGGAGGGGCACAGATACGCAGTATTTT. Amino acid sequence: CASSFVSGRGTDTQYF.